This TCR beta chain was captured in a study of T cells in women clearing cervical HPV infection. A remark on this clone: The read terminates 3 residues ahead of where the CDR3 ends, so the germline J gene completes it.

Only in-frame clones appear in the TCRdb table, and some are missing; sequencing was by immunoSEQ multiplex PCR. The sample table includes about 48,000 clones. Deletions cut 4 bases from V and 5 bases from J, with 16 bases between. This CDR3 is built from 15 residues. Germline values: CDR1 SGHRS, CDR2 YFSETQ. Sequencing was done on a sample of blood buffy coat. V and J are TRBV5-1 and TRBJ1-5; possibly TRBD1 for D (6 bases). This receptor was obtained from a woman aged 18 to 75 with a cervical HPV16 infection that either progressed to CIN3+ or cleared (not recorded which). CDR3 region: CASSPGGAGDQPQHF. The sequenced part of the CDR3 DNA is TGCGCCAGCAGCCCGGGGGGGGCTGGGGATCAGCCC.